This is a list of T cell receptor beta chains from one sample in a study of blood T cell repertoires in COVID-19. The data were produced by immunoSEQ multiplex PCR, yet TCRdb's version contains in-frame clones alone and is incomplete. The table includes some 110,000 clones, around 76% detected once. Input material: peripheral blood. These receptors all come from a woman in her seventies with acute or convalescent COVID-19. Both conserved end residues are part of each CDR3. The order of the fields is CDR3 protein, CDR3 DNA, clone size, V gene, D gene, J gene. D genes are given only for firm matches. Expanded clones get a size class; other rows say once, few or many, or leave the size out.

CDR3aa: CASSEGQGAFNEQFF
CDR3nt: TGCGCCAGCAGTGAAGGACAGGGGGCCTTCAATGAGCAGTTCTTC
abundance: -
v_gene: TRBV10-2
d_gene: TRBD1
j_gene: TRBJ2-1

CDR3aa: CASSQVVGGGQETQYF
CDR3nt: TGTGCCAGCAGCCAAGTCGTTGGCGGGGGGCAAGAGACCCAGTACTTC
abundance: -
v_gene: TRBV3-1/TRBV3-2
d_gene: TRBD2
j_gene: TRBJ2-5

CDR3aa: CASSLTGFHEQYF
CDR3nt: TGTGCCAGCAGCTTGACAGGGTTCCACGAGCAGTACTTC
abundance: -
v_gene: TRBV7-2
d_gene: TRBD1
j_gene: TRBJ2-7

CDR3aa: CASSFGTPEKLFF
CDR3nt: TGTGCCAGCAGTTTCGGGACTCCAGAAAAACTGTTTTTT
abundance: -
v_gene: TRBV6-5
d_gene: -
j_gene: TRBJ1-4

CDR3aa: CASSPGLAGYTDTQYF
CDR3nt: TGTGCCAGCAGCCCCGGCCTAGCGGGCTACACAGATACGCAGTATTTT
abundance: -
v_gene: TRBV11-3
d_gene: TRBD2
j_gene: TRBJ2-3

CDR3aa: CASSKGLASYNEQFF
CDR3nt: TGTGCCAGCAGCAAGGGACTAGCCTCCTACAATGAGCAGTTCTTC
abundance: few
v_gene: TRBV7-9
d_gene: TRBD2
j_gene: TRBJ2-1

CDR3aa: CASSPAKGHGNTIYF
CDR3nt: TGTGCCAGCTCACCTGCTAAGGGACACGGAAACACCATATATTTT
abundance: -
v_gene: TRBV18
d_gene: -
j_gene: TRBJ1-3

CDR3aa: CASTGQAPSGNTIYF
CDR3nt: TGTGCCAGTACTGGACAGGCCCCCTCTGGAAACACCATATATTTT
abundance: -
v_gene: TRBV19
d_gene: TRBD1
j_gene: TRBJ1-3

CDR3aa: CASASKSTDTQYF
CDR3nt: TGTGCCAGCGCGAGCAAGAGCACAGATACGCAGTATTTT
abundance: -
v_gene: TRBV3-1/TRBV3-2
d_gene: -
j_gene: TRBJ2-3

CDR3aa: CASSAGTATNEKLFF
CDR3nt: TGTGCCAGCAGCGCCGGGACAGCAACTAATGAAAAACTGTTTTTT
abundance: -
v_gene: TRBV7-9
d_gene: TRBD1
j_gene: TRBJ1-4

CDR3aa: CASSPEGSIYTF
CDR3nt: TGTGCCAGCTCACCAGAGGGCAGCATCTACACCTTC
abundance: -
v_gene: TRBV18
d_gene: -
j_gene: TRBJ1-2

CDR3aa: CASSESGLLNYGYTF
CDR3nt: TGTGCCAGCAGTGAATCAGGTTTACTTAACTATGGCTACACCTTC
abundance: -
v_gene: TRBV6-1
d_gene: -
j_gene: TRBJ1-2

CDR3aa: CASSLATGYEQYF
CDR3nt: TGTGCCAGCAGCTTAGCGACAGGGTACGAGCAGTACTTC
abundance: -
v_gene: TRBV7-2
d_gene: TRBD1
j_gene: TRBJ2-7